These T cell receptor beta chains were read from a single sample in a study of CXCR3-negative and CXCR3-positive naive CD8 T cells. TCRdb re-called the 5' RACE reads, yielding one record per CDR3 amino acid sequence without DNA. The repertoire table contains 150,000 or so distinct CDR3 sequences. The sequenced material came from naive CXCR3- CD8+ T cells from blood. These receptors all come from a human donor in good health. Some clones in this sample may be carry-over from other donors' samples. Each CDR3 is given with its conserved first and last residue.

TRBJ2-3 | TRBV12-3/TRBV12-4 | CASSPGNTQYF
TRBJ2-5 | TRBV11-3 | CASSFPGIQETQYF
TRBJ2-1 | TRBV20-1 | CSASSTSGDEQFF
TRBJ1-2 | TRBV7-9 | CASRLDSTFNYGYTF
TRBJ2-5 | TRBV2 | CASTQAGGQETQYF
TRBJ1-3 | TRBV29-1 | CSVEDPKTSLGNTIYF
TRBJ1-1 | TRBV19 | CASSISSRGRTEAFF
TRBJ2-5 | TRBV28 | CASSSGTDQETQYF
TRBJ2-1 | TRBV5-1 | CASSGSGSSYNEQFF
TRBJ2-2 | TRBV9 | CASSAGTGGTGELFF
TRBJ2-5 | TRBV28 | CASRLTGNTQTQYF
TRBJ2-1 | TRBV20-1 | CSAISGTSVYNEQFF
TRBJ1-2 | TRBV29-1 | CSEAGGVYGYTF
TRBJ2-1 | TRBV18 | CASSAAHRDGYNEQFF
TRBJ2-7 | TRBV5-5 | CASRVQGGSSYEQYF
TRBJ2-1 | TRBV4-1 | CASSNYKNSNEQFF